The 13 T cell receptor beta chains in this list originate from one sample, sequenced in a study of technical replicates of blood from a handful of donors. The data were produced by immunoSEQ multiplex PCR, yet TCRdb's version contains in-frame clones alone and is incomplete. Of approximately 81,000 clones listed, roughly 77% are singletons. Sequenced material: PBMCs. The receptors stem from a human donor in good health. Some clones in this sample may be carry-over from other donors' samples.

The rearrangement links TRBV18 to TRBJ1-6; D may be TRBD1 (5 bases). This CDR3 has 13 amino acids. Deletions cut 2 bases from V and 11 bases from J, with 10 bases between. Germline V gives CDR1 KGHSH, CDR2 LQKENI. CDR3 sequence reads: CASSPGQGAPLHF. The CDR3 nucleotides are TGTGCCAGCTCACCAGGTCAGGGTGCACCCCTCCACTTT.

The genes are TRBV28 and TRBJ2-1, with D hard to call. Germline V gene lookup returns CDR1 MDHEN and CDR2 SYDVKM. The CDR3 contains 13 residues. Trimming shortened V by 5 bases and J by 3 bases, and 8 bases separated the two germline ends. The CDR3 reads CASSTVDYNEQFF. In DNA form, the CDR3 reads TGTGCCAGCAGTACAGTGGACTACAATGAGCAGTTCTTC.

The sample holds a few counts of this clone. CDR3 in DNA: TGTGCCAGCAGTCAAACAGGGTCTGGACTGTTTTTT. It encodes CASSQTGSGLFF. This chain joins TRBV2 and TRBJ1-4; TRBD1 might be the D (6 bases). The CDR3 contains 12 residues. Trimming took 5 bases from V and 13 from J, leaving 14 bases between them. The germline gives CDR1 SNHLY, CDR2 FYNNEI.

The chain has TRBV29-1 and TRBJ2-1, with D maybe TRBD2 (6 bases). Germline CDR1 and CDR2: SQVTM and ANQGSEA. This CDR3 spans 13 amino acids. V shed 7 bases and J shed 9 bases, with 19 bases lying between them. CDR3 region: CSALPGAGSEQFF. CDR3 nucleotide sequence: TGCAGCGCACTACCCGGGGCGGGGTCTGAGCAGTTCTTC.

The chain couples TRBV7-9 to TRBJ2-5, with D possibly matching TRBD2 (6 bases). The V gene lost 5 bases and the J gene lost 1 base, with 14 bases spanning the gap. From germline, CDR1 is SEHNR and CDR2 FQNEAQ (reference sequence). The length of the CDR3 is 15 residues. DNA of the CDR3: TGTGCCAGCAGCCGGACAACGGGACTCCAAGAGACCCAGTACTTC. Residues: CASSRTTGLQETQYF.

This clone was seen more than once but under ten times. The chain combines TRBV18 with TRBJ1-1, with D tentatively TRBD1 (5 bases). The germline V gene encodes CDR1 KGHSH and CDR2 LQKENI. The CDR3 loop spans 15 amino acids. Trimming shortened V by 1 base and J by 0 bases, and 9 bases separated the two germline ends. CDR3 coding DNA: TGTGCCAGCTCACCACTCGCAGGGATGAACACTGAAGCTTTCTTT. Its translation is CASSPLAGMNTEAFF.

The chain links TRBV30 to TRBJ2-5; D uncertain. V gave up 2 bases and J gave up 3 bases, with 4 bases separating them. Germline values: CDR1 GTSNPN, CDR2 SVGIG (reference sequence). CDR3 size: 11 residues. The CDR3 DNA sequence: TGTGCCTGGAGTCGAGAAGAGACCCAGTACTTC. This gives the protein CAWSREETQYF.

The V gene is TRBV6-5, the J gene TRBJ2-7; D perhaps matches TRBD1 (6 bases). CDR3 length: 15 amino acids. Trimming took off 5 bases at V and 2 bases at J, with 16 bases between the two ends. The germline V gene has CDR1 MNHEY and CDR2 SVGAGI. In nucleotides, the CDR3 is TGTGCCAGCAGTCACCCACGGACAGCCACCTACGAGCAGTACTTC. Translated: CASSHPRTATYEQYF.

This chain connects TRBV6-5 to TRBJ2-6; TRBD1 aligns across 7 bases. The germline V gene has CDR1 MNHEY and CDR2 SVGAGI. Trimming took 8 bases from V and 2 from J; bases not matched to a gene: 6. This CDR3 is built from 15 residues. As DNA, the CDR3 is TGTGCCAGCTGGGCTCAGGGGGCTGGGGCCAACGTCCTGACTTTC. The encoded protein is CASWAQGAGANVLTF.

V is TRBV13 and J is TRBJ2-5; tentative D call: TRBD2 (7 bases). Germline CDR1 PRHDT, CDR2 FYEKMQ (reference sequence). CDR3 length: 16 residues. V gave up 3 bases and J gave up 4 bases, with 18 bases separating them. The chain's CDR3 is CASSLLAVIGGETQYF. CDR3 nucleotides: TGTGCCAGCAGCTTGCTAGCGGTCATAGGGGGAGAGACCCAGTACTTC.

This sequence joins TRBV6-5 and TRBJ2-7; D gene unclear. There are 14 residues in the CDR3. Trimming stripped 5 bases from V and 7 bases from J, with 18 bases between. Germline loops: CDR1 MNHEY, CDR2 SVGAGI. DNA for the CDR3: TGTGCCAGCAGTCCCCCGAGAGAGACTGAGGAGCAGTACTTC. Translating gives CASSPPRETEEQYF.

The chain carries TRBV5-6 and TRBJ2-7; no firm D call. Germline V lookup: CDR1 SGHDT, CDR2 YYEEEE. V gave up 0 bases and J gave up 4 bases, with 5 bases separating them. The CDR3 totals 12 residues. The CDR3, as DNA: TGTGCCAGCAGCTTGGAGCATTACGAGCAGTACTTC. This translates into CASSLEHYEQYF.

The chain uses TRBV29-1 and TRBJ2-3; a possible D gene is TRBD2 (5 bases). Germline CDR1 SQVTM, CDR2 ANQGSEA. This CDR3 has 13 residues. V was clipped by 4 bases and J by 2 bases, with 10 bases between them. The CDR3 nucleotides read TGCAGCGTTGCGAGCGGTACCACAGATACGCAGTATTTT. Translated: CSVASGTTDTQYF.